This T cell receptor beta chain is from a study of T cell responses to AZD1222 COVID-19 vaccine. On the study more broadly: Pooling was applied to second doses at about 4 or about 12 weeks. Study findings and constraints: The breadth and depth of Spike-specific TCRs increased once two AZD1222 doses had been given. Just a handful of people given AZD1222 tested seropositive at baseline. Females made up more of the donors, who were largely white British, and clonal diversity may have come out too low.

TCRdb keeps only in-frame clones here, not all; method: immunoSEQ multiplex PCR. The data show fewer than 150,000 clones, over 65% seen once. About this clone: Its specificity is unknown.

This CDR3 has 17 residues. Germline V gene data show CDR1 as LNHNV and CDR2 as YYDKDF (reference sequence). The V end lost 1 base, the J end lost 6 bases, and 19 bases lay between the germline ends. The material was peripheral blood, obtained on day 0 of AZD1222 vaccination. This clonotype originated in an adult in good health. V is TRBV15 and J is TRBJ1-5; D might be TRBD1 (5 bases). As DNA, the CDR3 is TGTGCCACCAGCAGAGGCCCGGCCAGGGAATCCGGTCAGCCCCAGCATTTT. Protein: CATSRGPARESGQPQHF.